This TCR beta chain was recorded in a study of T cells in Graves' hyperthyroidism and ophthalmopathy. TCR beta CDR3 regions were amplified from RNA transcripts. Initially, a first-round RT-PCR of the TCR CDR3 employed the HTBI primer set. TCRdb re-analysed the multiplex PCR reads in MiXCR, keeping a single row per CDR3 protein. Seen here are 550,000 to 800,000 distinct CDR3 sequences, 17% observed once, and the top ten hold around 15%. This clonotype was counted ten times or more. Germline V gene lookup returns CDR1 SGHRS and CDR2 YFSETQ. Trimming stripped 0 bases from V and 4 bases from J, with 20 bases between. The CDR3 is 18 residues long.

This receptor was obtained from a man aged 45-65 years with Graves' hyperthyroidism. The genes are TRBV5-1 and TRBJ2-1; TRBD2 might be the D (6 bases). The sequencing sample was made of blood. Here the CDR3 reads CASSLASGGTAEYNEQFF. DNA for the CDR3: TGCGCCAGCAGCTTGGCCAGCGGAGGGACGGCCGAATACAATGAGCAGTTCTTC. The variable domain in full, with the rest retrieved from reference TRBV5-1 and TRBJ2-1, is KAGVTQTPRYLIKTRGQQVTLSCSPISGHRSVSWYQQTPGQGLQFLFEYFSETQRNKGNFPGRFSGRQFSNSRSEMNVSTLELGDSALYLCASSLASGGTAEYNEQFFGPGTRLTVL.